A selection of T cell receptor beta chains follows, all from one sample in a study of blood T cells in healthy people across ages. MiXCR, applied by TCRdb to the 5' RACE reads, yields one record per CDR3 protein. This table holds 1.2 million to 1.5 million distinct CDR3 sequences, roughly 59% found once. The sequenced material came from blood. These receptors came from a man between 18 and 29 years old in good health. Both conserved end residues are part of each CDR3. D genes are given only for firm matches.

j_gene: TRBJ2-1; d_gene: TRBD1; len: 12; v_gene: TRBV4-3; CDR3aa: CASSQTGAEQFF
j_gene: TRBJ2-1; d_gene: -; len: 13; v_gene: TRBV7-9; CDR3aa: CASSEPTRDEQFF
j_gene: TRBJ2-1; d_gene: -; len: 11; v_gene: TRBV12-3/TRBV12-4; CDR3aa: CASSPKNEQFF
j_gene: TRBJ1-1; d_gene: -; len: 12; v_gene: TRBV28; CDR3aa: CASSPPFAEAFF
j_gene: TRBJ2-3; d_gene: -; len: 16; v_gene: TRBV28; CDR3aa: CASSRRWGGAPDTQYF
j_gene: TRBJ2-7; d_gene: TRBD2; len: 14; v_gene: TRBV6-1; CDR3aa: CASSKASGTYEQYF
j_gene: TRBJ2-3; d_gene: TRBD2; len: 15; v_gene: TRBV12-3/TRBV12-4; CDR3aa: CAISRTSGITDTQYF
j_gene: TRBJ2-3; d_gene: -; len: 12; v_gene: TRBV28; CDR3aa: CASRYYTDTQYF
j_gene: TRBJ2-7; d_gene: -; len: 15; v_gene: TRBV7-2; CDR3aa: CASSLFLPTAYEQYF
j_gene: TRBJ2-1; d_gene: -; len: 14; v_gene: TRBV12-3/TRBV12-4; CDR3aa: CASSPGPNNNEQFF
j_gene: TRBJ1-2; d_gene: -; len: 12; v_gene: TRBV29-1; CDR3aa: CSVPRALGGYTF
j_gene: -; d_gene: -; len: 12; v_gene: TRBV20-1; CDR3aa: CSARALDSEQYF
j_gene: TRBJ2-5; d_gene: -; len: 14; v_gene: TRBV24-1; CDR3aa: CATSGVHRGGEQYF
j_gene: TRBJ2-1; d_gene: TRBD2; len: 16; v_gene: TRBV7-8; CDR3aa: CASSFQRTRMHNEQFF
j_gene: TRBJ2-7; d_gene: -; len: 13; v_gene: TRBV29-1; CDR3aa: CSVVSRAPYEQYF
j_gene: TRBJ2-7; d_gene: -; len: 14; v_gene: TRBV14; CDR3aa: CASSHTLVTYEQYF
j_gene: TRBJ2-4; d_gene: TRBD1; len: 14; v_gene: TRBV20-1; CDR3aa: CSACPGGRKNIQYF
j_gene: TRBJ2-7; d_gene: -; len: 15; v_gene: TRBV11-2; CDR3aa: CASSPIAGKGTEQYF
j_gene: TRBJ2-5; d_gene: -; len: 15; v_gene: TRBV4-2; CDR3aa: CASSQELTRLETQYF
j_gene: TRBJ2-1; d_gene: TRBD1; len: 15; v_gene: TRBV7-2; CDR3aa: CASSFRTGGNNEQFF
j_gene: TRBJ2-1; d_gene: TRBD2; len: 14; v_gene: TRBV5-6; CDR3aa: CASSLVTSGGYKFF
j_gene: TRBJ2-7; d_gene: -; len: 12; v_gene: TRBV29-1; CDR3aa: CSVGGMGHEQYF
j_gene: TRBJ2-5; d_gene: -; len: 15; v_gene: TRBV20-1; CDR3aa: CSARDPGEVQETQYF
j_gene: TRBJ2-7; d_gene: TRBD1; len: 12; v_gene: TRBV7-9; CDR3aa: CASSSTGYEQYF
j_gene: TRBJ1-2; d_gene: TRBD1; len: 17; v_gene: TRBV12-3/TRBV12-4; CDR3aa: CASSSKLSGGTGYGYTF
j_gene: TRBJ1-2; d_gene: -; len: 17; v_gene: TRBV3-1; CDR3aa: CASSQEIVRDKPYGYTF
j_gene: TRBJ2-1; d_gene: -; len: 14; v_gene: TRBV12-3/TRBV12-4; CDR3aa: CASSFRQEVHEQFF
j_gene: -; d_gene: -; len: 13; v_gene: TRBV20-1; CDR3aa: CSASYRDGYEQYF